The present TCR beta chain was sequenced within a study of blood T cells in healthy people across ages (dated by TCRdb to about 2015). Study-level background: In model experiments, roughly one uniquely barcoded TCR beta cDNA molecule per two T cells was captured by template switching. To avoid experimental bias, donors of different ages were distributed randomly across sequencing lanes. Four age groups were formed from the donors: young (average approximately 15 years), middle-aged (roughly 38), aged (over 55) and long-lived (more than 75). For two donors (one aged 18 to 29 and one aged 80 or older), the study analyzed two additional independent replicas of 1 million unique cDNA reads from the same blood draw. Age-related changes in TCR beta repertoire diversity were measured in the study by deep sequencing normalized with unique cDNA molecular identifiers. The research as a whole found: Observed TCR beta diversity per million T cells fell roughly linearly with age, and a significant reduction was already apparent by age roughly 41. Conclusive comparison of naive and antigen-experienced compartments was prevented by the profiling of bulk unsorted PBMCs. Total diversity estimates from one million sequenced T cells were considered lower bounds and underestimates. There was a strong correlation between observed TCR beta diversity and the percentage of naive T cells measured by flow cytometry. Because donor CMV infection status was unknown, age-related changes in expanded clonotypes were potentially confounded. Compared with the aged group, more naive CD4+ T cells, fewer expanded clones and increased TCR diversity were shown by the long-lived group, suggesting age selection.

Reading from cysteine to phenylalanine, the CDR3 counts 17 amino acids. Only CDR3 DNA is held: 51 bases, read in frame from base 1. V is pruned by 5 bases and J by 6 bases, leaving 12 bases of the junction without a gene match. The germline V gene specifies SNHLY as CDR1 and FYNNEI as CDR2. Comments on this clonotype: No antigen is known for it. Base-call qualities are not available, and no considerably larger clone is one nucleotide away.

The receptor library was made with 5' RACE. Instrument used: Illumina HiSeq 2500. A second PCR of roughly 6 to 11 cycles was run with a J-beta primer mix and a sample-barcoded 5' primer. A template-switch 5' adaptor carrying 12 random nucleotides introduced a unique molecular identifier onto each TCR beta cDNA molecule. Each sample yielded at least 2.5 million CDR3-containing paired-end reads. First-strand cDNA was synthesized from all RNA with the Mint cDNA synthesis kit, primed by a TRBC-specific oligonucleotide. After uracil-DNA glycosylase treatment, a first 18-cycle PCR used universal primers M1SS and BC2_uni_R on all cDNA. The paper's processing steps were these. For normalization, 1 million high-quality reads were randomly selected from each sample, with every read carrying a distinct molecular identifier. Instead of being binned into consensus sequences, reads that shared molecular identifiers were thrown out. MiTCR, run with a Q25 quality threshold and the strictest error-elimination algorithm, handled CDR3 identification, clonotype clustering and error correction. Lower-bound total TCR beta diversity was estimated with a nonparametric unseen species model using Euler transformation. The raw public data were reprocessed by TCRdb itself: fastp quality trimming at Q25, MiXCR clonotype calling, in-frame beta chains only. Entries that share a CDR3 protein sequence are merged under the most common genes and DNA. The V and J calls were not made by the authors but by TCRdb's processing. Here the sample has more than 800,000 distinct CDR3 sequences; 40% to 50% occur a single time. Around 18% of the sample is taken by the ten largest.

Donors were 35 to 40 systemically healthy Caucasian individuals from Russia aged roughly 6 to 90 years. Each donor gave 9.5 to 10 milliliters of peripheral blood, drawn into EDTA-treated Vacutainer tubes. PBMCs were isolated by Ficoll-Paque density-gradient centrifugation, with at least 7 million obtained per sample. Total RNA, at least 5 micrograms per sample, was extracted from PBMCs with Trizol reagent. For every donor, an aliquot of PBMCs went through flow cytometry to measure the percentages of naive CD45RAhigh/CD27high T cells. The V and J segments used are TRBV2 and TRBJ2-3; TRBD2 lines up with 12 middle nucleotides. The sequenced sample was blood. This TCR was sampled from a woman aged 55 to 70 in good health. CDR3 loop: CASSSSRLAGVTDTQYF. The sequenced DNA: TGTGCCAGCAGTTCCTCTCGACTAGCGGGAGTCACGGATACGCAGTATTTT.